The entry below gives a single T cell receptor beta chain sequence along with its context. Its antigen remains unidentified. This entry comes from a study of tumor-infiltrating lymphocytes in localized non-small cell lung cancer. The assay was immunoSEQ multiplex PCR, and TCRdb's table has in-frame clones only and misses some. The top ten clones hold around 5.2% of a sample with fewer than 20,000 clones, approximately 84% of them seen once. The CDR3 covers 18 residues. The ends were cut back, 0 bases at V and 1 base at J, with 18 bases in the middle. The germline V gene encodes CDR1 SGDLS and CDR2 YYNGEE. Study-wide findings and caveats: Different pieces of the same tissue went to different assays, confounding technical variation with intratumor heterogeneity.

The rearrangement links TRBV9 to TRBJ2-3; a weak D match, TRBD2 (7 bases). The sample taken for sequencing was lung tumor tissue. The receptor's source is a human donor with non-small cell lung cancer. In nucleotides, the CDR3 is TGTGCCAGCAGCGTAGTGCGCGGGGGCCCACCCGGCACAGATACGCAGTATTTT. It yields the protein CASSVVRGGPPGTDTQYF. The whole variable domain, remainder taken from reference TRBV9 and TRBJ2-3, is DSGVTQTPKHLITATGQRVTLRCSPRSGDLSVYWYQQSLDQGLQFLIQYYNGEERAKGNILERFSAQQFPDLHSELNLSSLELGDSALYFCASSVVRGGPPGTDTQYFGPGTRLTVL.